This T cell receptor beta chain came from a study of molecular identifiers for immune sequencing clone quantification. Concerning this clonotype: Its antigen is unknown.

This CDR3 comprises 15 residues. V gave up 0 bases and J gave up 6 bases, with 12 bases separating them. CDR1 LGHNA and CDR2 YNFKEQ come from the germline V gene. Sorting recovered naive CD8 T cells on a CD8+CD4-CCR7+CD45RA+ profile. General study results and limits: In naive cells, clones above 20 RNA copies held under 1% of molecules, whereas in effector cells they held over 99%.

TCRdb reprocessed the PCR reads with MiXCR, giving one entry per CDR3 protein. The repertoire holds roughly 93,000 distinct CDR3 sequences, under 20% seen once, with around 0.8% in the top ten. The chain joins TRBV4-2 to TRBJ1-5; no firm D call. This TCR was recovered from a human donor in good health. Some libraries in this study had Jurkat cell RNA spiked in. The material sequenced was naive CD8+ T cells from blood, with Jurkat cell RNA spiked in. Subset defined: FACS-sorted CD8+CD4-CCR7+CD45RA+ naive T cells. As DNA, the CDR3 is TGTGCCAGCAGCCAAGAGTACCCCACCGGTCAGCCCCAGCATTTT. It is translated as CASSQEYPTGQPQHF.